This is a list of T cell receptor beta chains from one sample in a study of shared clonotypes between healthy human individuals. Clones were read by immunoSEQ multiplex PCR, and TCRdb kept only the in-frame ones, dropping some. The table shows about 1 million clones, with approximately 70% occurring only once. Sequenced material: memory CD4+ T cells sorted from blood. Receptors originate from a young man in good health. Each CDR3 is given with its conserved first and last residue. Each record gives: J gene, clone size, D gene, V gene, CDR3 protein, CDR3 DNA. A D gene is named only where the DNA matches it firmly. A row's size may be missing; if present it is once, few, many or a size class.

j_gene: TRBJ1-6
abundance: -
d_gene: -
v_gene: TRBV5-1
CDR3aa: CASSVSPDLYNSPLHF
CDR3nt: TGCGCCAGCAGCGTCTCGCCAGATCTCTATAATTCACCCCTCCACTTT

j_gene: TRBJ2-3
abundance: once
d_gene: -
v_gene: TRBV10-2
CDR3aa: CASSGIAMSTDTQYF
CDR3nt: TGCGCCAGCAGTGGAATAGCGATGAGCACAGATACGCAGTATTTT

j_gene: TRBJ2-7
abundance: many
d_gene: -
v_gene: TRBV4-3
CDR3aa: CASSQSRVLEQYF
CDR3nt: TGCGCCAGCAGCCAAAGCCGAGTACTCGAGCAGTACTTC

j_gene: TRBJ2-3
abundance: -
d_gene: -
v_gene: TRBV5-1
CDR3aa: CASSLTVTDTQYF
CDR3nt: TGCGCCAGCAGCTTGACAGTCACAGATACGCAGTATTTT

j_gene: TRBJ2-5
abundance: -
d_gene: -
v_gene: TRBV7-2
CDR3aa: CASSSTRKETQYF
CDR3nt: TGTGCCAGCAGCTCTACCAGGAAAGAGACCCAGTACTTC

j_gene: TRBJ1-5
abundance: -
d_gene: -
v_gene: TRBV28
CDR3aa: CASSQIARQPQHF
CDR3nt: TGTGCCAGCAGCCAGATCGCGCGTCAGCCCCAGCATTTT

j_gene: TRBJ2-2
abundance: -
d_gene: -
v_gene: TRBV7-3
CDR3aa: CASSPRIGTGELFF
CDR3nt: TGTGCCAGCAGCCCCCGGATTGGAACCGGGGAGCTGTTTTTT

j_gene: TRBJ1-4
abundance: few
d_gene: -
v_gene: TRBV19
CDR3aa: CASTTLSGVGYGKLFF
CDR3nt: TGTGCCAGTACAACACTCTCGGGAGTAGGTTATGGAAAACTGTTTTTT

j_gene: TRBJ2-5
abundance: few
d_gene: -
v_gene: TRBV5-4
CDR3aa: CASSLASGGETQYF
CDR3nt: TGTGCCAGCAGCTTGGCCTCCGGGGGAGAGACCCAGTACTTC

j_gene: TRBJ1-6
abundance: -
d_gene: TRBD1
v_gene: TRBV6-6
CDR3aa: CASSSETGGSPLHF
CDR3nt: TGTGCCAGCAGTTCTGAGACAGGGGGCTCACCCCTCCACTTT

j_gene: TRBJ1-1
abundance: -
d_gene: -
v_gene: TRBV11-2
CDR3aa: CASSLDTPNRNTEAFF
CDR3nt: TGTGCCAGCAGCTTAGATACTCCGAATAGGAACACTGAAGCTTTCTTT

j_gene: TRBJ1-2
abundance: -
d_gene: -
v_gene: TRBV25-1
CDR3aa: CASSEPLGRGTYYGYTF
CDR3nt: TGTGCCAGCAGTGAACCCCTCGGGAGGGGGACTTACTATGGCTACACCTTC

j_gene: TRBJ1-3
abundance: -
d_gene: -
v_gene: TRBV6-6
CDR3aa: CASSSRAGSGNTIYF
CDR3nt: TGTGCCAGCAGTTCCCGGGCAGGATCAGGAAACACCATATATTTT

j_gene: TRBJ2-7
abundance: -
d_gene: -
v_gene: TRBV18
CDR3aa: CASSPPAGATYEQYF
CDR3nt: TGTGCCAGCTCACCACCGGCAGGGGCCACCTACGAGCAGTACTTC

j_gene: TRBJ2-3
abundance: -
d_gene: TRBD2
v_gene: TRBV6-5
CDR3aa: CASSSFGLAGANTQYF
CDR3nt: TGTGCCAGCAGTTCCTTCGGACTAGCGGGAGCAAATACGCAGTATTTT

j_gene: TRBJ1-1
abundance: few
d_gene: TRBD1
v_gene: TRBV18
CDR3aa: CASSSGGGITEAFF
CDR3nt: TGTGCCAGCTCCTCAGGGGGTGGCATCACTGAAGCTTTCTTT

j_gene: TRBJ2-2
abundance: -
d_gene: -
v_gene: TRBV9
CDR3aa: CASSVVTGGAGELFF
CDR3nt: TGTGCCAGCAGCGTAGTGACTGGCGGGGCCGGGGAGCTGTTTTTT

j_gene: TRBJ2-7
abundance: -
d_gene: TRBD1
v_gene: TRBV18
CDR3aa: CASSPDRGQYF
CDR3nt: TGTGCCAGCTCACCCGACAGGGGGCAGTACTTC

j_gene: TRBJ2-3
abundance: -
d_gene: -
v_gene: TRBV2
CDR3aa: CASIRRARRTDTQYF
CDR3nt: TGTGCCAGCATCAGGAGGGCCAGGCGTACAGATACGCAGTATTTT

j_gene: TRBJ1-2
abundance: -
d_gene: -
v_gene: TRBV2
CDR3aa: CASSEALPGQTYGYTF
CDR3nt: TGTGCCAGCAGTGAAGCGCTTCCGGGGCAGACCTATGGCTACACCTTC

j_gene: TRBJ2-7
abundance: -
d_gene: -
v_gene: TRBV21-1
CDR3aa: CASSLRTGTGRGFASYEQYF
CDR3nt: TGTGCCAGCAGCCTAAGGACAGGGACAGGCAGAGGCTTTGCCTCCTACGAGCAGTACTTC